The 8 T cell receptor beta chains reported below all come from one sample, sequenced in a study of cytomegalovirus exposure and HLA in healthy donors. The primer mix had 60 Vbeta and 13 Jbeta primers. Sequencing was performed with immunoSEQ multiplex PCR; in TCRdb, only in-frame clones are kept and a portion is missing. The sample holds 150,000 to 200,000 clones, over 75% seen once. Sequencing input: PBMCs. The receptors come from a woman in her 50s in good health and CMV-seronegative.

This sequence joins TRBV19 and TRBJ2-3, with 10 bases lining up with TRBD2. Germline lookup yields CDR1 LNHDA and CDR2 SQIVND (reference sequence). With V trimmed by 7 bases and J by 5 bases, 15 bases remained unmatched. This CDR3 has 17 residues. The CDR3 DNA reads as TGTGCCAGTAAGGCTAGCGGGGGCCTTTACTTAGGAGATACGCAGTATTTT. This gives the protein CASKASGGLYLGDTQYF.

The chain has TRBV7-3 and TRBJ2-1; no definite D call. The germline V and J ends were trimmed by 2 bases and 4 bases, with 6 bases remaining between them. This CDR3 contains 13 residues. From germline, CDR1 is SGHTA and CDR2 FQGTGA. The CDR3 DNA reads TGTGCCAGCAGCTTAGCGCCATACAATGAGCAGTTCTTC. Translated, it gives CASSLAPYNEQFF.

V is TRBV4-3 and J is TRBJ2-7; tentative D call: TRBD2 (7 bases). V was pared by 0 bases and J by 3 bases, with 18 bases between. CDR1 and CDR2 from the germline V gene are LGHNA and YSLEER. This CDR3 has 17 residues. The CDR3 region is CASSQDLRAGAHYEQYF. In nucleotides, the CDR3 is TGCGCCAGCAGCCAAGATTTAAGGGCGGGGGCCCACTACGAGCAGTACTTC.

The chain recombines TRBV7-8 with TRBJ1-5; D not certain. There are 14 residues in the CDR3. The ends were cut back, 1 base at V and 7 bases at J, with 11 bases in the middle. The V gene's germline CDR1 is SGHVS and CDR2 FQNEAQ. DNA of the CDR3: TGTGCCAGCAGCTTAGGGGCGGCTAGCCAGCCCCAGCATTTT. Amino acid sequence: CASSLGAASQPQHF.

The chain has TRBV7-3 and TRBJ1-4; D possibly corresponds to TRBD1 (6 bases). V was clipped by 1 base and J by 8 bases, with 17 bases between them. This CDR3 comprises 16 residues. Per germline, CDR1 SGHTA and CDR2 FQGTGA. The CDR3 region has the DNA TGTGCCAGCAGCTTAATCTGGGGGCAGGAGACAGAAAAACTGTTTTTT. Translating gives CASSLIWGQETEKLFF.

In its sample, this clone was seen a few times. The chain uses TRBV7-2 and TRBJ2-3; D uncertain. This CDR3 has 14 residues. Trimming pared 6 bases from V and 6 bases from J, leaving 16 bases between. Germline values: CDR1 SGHTA, CDR2 FQGNSA. CDR3 coding DNA: TGTGCCAGCAGGTCCGGTCGTAGTAGTGATACGCAGTATTTT. This codes for CASRSGRSSDTQYF. The full variable domain, completed using reference TRBV7-2 and TRBJ2-3, is GAGVSQSPSNKVTEKGKDVELRCDPISGHTALYWYRQSLGQGLEFLIYFQGNSAPDKSGLPSDRFSAERTGGSVSTLTIQRTQQEDSAVYLCASRSGRSSDTQYFGPGTRLTVL.

The rearrangement uses TRBV6-5 and TRBJ2-3, with 8 bases that match TRBD1. The CDR3 is 14 amino acids. Germline values: CDR1 MNHEY, CDR2 SVGAGI. Trimming cost V 4 bases and J 4 bases; bases outside gene matches: 4. CDR3 amino acids: CASSSGQGADTQYF. The CDR3 DNA sequence: TGTGCCAGCAGTTCCGGACAGGGTGCAGATACGCAGTATTTT.

The J gene is TRBJ1-2, the V gene TRBV4-1, with 9 bases aligning to TRBD1. Germline V CDR1 and CDR2: MGHRA, YSYEKL. Trimming took 0 bases from V and 7 from J; bases not matched to a gene: 3. The CDR3 loop spans 14 amino acids. CDR3: CASSQEQGAPGYTF. For the CDR3, the DNA is TGCGCCAGCAGCCAAGAACAGGGGGCCCCTGGCTACACCTTC.